This T cell receptor beta chain derives from a study of T cell responses to AZD1222 COVID-19 vaccine. Second-dose intervals of approximately 4 or approximately 12 weeks were pooled. V gave up 5 bases and J gave up 5 bases; unmatched junction bases: 10. The CDR3 contains 15 residues. Germline CDR1 reads SGHTA; CDR2 reads FQGNSA. The protocol was immunoSEQ multiplex PCR, while the TCRdb copy is restricted to in-frame clones and leaves out a portion. Of about 180,000 clones detected, about nine tenths appear once; the ten largest clones hold around 2%. Findings and caveats of the study: Reportedly, nearly half of unique spike TCRs recognized epitopes outside B.1.351/B.1.1.7 mutations. Repertoire collection took place solely once the T cell response had peaked.

Worth noting for this clone: Its antigen is not identified.

This specimen consisted of peripheral blood, obtained 28 days after the second AZD1222 dose. This receptor was taken from an adult who received the AZD1222 COVID-19 vaccine. The V and J genes are TRBV7-2 and TRBJ1-1, with TRBD1 matching 8 bases. CDR3 nucleotides: TGTGCCAGCAGCGGGAGGGACAGGATTATGACTGAAGCTTTCTTT. Its translation is CASSGRDRIMTEAFF.